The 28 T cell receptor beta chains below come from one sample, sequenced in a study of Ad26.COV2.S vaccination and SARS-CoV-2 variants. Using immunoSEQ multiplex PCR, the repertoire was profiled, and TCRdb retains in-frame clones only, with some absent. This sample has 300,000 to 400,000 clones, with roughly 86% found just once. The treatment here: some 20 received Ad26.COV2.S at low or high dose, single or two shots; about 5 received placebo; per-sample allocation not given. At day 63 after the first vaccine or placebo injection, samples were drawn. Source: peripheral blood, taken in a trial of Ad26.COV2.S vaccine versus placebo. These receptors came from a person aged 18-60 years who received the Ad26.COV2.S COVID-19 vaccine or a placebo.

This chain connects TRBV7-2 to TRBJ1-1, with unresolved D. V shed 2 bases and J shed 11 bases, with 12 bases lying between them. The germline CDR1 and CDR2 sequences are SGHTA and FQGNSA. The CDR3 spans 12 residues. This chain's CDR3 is CASSLSEGRAFF. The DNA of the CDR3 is TGTGCCAGCAGCTTATCCGAGGGAAGGGCTTTCTTT.

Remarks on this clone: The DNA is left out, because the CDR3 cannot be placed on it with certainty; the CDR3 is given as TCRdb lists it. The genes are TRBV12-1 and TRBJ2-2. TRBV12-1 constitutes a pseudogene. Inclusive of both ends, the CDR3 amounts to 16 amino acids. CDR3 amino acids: CASSYPCDPKTGELFF.

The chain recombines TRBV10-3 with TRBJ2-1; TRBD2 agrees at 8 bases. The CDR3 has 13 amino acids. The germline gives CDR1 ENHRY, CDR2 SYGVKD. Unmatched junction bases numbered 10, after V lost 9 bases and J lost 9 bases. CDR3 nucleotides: TGTGCCATAGGCGGACTAGCCCGTGGTGAGCAGTTCTTC. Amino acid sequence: CAIGGLARGEQFF.

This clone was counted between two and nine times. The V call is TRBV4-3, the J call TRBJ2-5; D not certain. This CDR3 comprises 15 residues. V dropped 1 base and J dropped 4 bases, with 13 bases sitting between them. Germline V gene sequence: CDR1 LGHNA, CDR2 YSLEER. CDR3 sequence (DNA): TGCGCCAGCAGCCAAGTCCCAACGAGGAGAGAGACCCAGTACTTC. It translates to CASSQVPTRRETQYF.

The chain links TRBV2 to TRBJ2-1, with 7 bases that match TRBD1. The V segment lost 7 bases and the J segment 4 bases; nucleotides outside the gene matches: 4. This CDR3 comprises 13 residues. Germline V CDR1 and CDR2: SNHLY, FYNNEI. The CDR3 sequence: CASTGDSYNEQFF. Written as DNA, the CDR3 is TGTGCCAGCACTGGGGACAGTTACAATGAGCAGTTCTTC.

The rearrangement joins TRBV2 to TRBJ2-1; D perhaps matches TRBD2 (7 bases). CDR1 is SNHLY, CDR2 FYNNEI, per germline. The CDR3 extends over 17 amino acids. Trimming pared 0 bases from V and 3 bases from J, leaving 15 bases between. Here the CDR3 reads CASSEARRGGYYNEQFF. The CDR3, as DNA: TGTGCCAGCAGTGAAGCGCGTAGGGGGGGTTACTACAATGAGCAGTTCTTC. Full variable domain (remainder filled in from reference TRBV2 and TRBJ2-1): EPEVTQTPSHQVTQMGQEVILRCVPISNHLYFYWYRQILGQKVEFLVSFYNNEISEKSEIFDDQFSVERPDGSNFTLKIRSTKLEDSAMYFCASSEARRGGYYNEQFFGPGTRLTVL.

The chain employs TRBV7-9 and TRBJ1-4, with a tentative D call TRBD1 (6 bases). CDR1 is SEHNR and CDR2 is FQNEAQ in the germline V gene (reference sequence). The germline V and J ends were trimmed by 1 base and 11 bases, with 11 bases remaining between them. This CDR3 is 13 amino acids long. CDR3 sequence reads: CASSLGGQMKLFF. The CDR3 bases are TGTGCCAGCAGCTTAGGAGGACAGATGAAACTGTTTTTT.

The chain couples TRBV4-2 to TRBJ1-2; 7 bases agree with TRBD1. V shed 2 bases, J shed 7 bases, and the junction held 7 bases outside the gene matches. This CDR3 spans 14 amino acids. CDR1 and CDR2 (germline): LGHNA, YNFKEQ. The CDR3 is CASSQPSTGSGYTF. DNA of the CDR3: TGTGCCAGCAGCCAACCCTCGACAGGGTCTGGCTACACCTTC.

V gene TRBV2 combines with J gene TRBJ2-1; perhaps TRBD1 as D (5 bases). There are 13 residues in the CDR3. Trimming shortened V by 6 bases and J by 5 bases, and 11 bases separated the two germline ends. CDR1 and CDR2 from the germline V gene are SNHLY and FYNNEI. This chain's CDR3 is CASRRTQNNEQFF. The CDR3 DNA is TGTGCCAGCAGAAGGACACAAAACAATGAGCAGTTCTTC.

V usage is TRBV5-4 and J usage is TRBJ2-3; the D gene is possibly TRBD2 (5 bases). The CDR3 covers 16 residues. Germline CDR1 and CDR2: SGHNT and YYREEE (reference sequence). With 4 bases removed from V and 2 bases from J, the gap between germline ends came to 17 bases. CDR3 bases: TGTGCCAGCAGCCCCGGAGGCGGCCACCTCACAGATACGCAGTATTTT. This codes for CASSPGGGHLTDTQYF.

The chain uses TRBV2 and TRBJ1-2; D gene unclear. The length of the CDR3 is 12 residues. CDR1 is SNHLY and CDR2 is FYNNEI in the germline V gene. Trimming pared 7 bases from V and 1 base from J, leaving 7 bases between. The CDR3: CASNRDNYGYTF. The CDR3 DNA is TGTGCCAGCAACCGGGATAACTATGGCTACACCTTC.

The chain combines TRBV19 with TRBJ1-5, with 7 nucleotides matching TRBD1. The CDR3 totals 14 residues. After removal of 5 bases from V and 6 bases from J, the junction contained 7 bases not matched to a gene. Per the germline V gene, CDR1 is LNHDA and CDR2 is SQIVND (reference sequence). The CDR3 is CASSQRGQGQPQHF. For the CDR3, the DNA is TGTGCCAGTAGTCAAAGGGGGCAGGGTCAGCCCCAGCATTTT.

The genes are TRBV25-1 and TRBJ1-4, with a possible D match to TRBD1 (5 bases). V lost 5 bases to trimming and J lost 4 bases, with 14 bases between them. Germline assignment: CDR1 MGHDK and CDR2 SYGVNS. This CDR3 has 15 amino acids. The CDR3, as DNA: TGTGCCAGCAGTTCCCCCGGGGGAGGTAATGAAAAACTGTTTTTT. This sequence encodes CASSSPGGGNEKLFF.

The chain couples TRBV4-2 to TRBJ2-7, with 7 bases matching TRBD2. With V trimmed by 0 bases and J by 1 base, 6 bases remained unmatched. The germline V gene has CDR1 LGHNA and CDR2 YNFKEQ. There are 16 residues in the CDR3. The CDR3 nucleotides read TGTGCCAGCAGCCAAGATGGTTCAGCGGGGTCCTACGAGCAGTACTTC. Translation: CASSQDGSAGSYEQYF.

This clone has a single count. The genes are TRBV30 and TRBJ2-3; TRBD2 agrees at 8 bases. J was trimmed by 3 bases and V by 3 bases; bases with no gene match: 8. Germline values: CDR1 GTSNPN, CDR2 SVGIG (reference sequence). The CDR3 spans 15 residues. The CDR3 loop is CAWSPGGARTDTQYF. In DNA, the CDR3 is TGTGCCTGGAGCCCCGGGGGGGCCAGGACAGATACGCAGTATTTT.

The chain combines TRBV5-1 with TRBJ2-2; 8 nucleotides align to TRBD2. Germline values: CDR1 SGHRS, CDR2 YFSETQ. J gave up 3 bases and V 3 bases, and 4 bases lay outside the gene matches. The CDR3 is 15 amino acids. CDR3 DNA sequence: TGCGCCAGCAGCTATTTAGCGGGGTACACCGGGGAGCTGTTTTTT. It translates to CASSYLAGYTGELFF.

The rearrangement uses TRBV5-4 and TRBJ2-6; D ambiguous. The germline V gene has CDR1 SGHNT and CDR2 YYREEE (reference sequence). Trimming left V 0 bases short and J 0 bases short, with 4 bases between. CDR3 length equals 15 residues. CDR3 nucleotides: TGTGCCAGCAGCTTGGACCTCTCTGGGGCCAACGTCCTGACTTTC. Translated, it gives CASSLDLSGANVLTF.

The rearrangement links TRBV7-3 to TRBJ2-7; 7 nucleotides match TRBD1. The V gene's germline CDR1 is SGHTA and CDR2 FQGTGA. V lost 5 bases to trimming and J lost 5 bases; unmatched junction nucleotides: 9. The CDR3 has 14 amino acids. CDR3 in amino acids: CASSPTGDTNEQYF. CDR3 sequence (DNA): TGTGCCAGCAGCCCCACAGGGGATACGAACGAGCAGTACTTC.

The CDR3 spells CSASVGGSYTEAFF. CDR3 DNA: TGCAGTGCTAGTGTTGGGGGATCTTACACTGAAGCTTTCTTT. This chain joins TRBV20-1 and TRBJ1-1; possibly TRBD1 for D (5 bases). Trimming removed 3 bases at V and 3 bases at J, with 14 bases between. Germline loops: CDR1 DFQATT, CDR2 SNEGSKA (reference sequence). This CDR3 is 14 amino acids long.

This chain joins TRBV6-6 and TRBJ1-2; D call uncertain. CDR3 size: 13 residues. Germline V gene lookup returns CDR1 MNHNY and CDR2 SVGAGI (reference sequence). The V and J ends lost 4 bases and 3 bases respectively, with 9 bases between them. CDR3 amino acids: CASSSDGYYGYTF. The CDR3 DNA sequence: TGTGCCAGCAGTTCGGACGGATACTATGGCTACACCTTC.

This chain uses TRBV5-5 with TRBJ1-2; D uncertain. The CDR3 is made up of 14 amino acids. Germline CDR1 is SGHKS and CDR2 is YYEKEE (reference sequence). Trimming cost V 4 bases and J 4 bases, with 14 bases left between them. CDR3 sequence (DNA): TGTGCCAGCAGCCCGAGGACGGTTTTCTATGGCTACACCTTC. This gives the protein CASSPRTVFYGYTF.

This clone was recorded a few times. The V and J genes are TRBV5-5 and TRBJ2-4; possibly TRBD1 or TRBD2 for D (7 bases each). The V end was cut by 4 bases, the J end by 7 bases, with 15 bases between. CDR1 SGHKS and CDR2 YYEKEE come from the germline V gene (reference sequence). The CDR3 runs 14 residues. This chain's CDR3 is CASSQTGTNNIQYF. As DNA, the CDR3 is TGTGCCAGCAGCCAGACAGGGACTAATAACATTCAGTACTTC.

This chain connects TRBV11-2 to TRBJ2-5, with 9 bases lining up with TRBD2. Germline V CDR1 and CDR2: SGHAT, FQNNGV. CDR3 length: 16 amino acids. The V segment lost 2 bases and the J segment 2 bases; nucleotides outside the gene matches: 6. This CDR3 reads CASSLTAGGSQETQYF. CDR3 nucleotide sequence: TGTGCCAGCAGCTTAACAGCGGGGGGAAGTCAAGAGACCCAGTACTTC. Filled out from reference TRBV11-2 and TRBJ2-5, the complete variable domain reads EAGVAQSPRYKIIEKRQSVAFWCNPISGHATLYWYQQILGQGPKLLIQFQNNGVVDDSQLPKDRFSAERLKGVDSTLKIQPAKLEDSAVYLCASSLTAGGSQETQYFGPGTRLLVL.

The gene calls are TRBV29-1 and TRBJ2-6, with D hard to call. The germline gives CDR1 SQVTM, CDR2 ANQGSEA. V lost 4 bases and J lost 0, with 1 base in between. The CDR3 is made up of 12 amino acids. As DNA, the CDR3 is TGCAGCGTTGCCTCTGGGGCCAACGTCCTGACTTTC. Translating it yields CSVASGANVLTF.

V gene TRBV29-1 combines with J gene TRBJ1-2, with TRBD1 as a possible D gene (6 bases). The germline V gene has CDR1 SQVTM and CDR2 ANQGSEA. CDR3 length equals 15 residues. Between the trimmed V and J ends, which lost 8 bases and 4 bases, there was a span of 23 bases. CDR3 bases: TGCAGCCCGGGGGGCGGGCCAGGGCGGGCCTATGGCTACACCTTC. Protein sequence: CSPGGGPGRAYGYTF. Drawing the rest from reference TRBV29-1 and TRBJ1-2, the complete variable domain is SAVISQKPSRDICQRGTSLTIQCQVDSQVTMMFWYRQQPGQSLTLIATANQGSEATYESGFVIDKFPISRPNLTFSTLTVSNMSPEDSSIYLCSPGGGPGRAYGYTFGSGTRLTVV.

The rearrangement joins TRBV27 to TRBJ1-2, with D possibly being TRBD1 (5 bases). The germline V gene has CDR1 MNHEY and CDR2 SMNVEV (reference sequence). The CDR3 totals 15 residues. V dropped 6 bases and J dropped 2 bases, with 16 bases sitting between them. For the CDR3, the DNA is TGTGCCAGCAGCCCTACTCCTACAGGAAACTATGGCTACACCTTC. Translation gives CASSPTPTGNYGYTF.

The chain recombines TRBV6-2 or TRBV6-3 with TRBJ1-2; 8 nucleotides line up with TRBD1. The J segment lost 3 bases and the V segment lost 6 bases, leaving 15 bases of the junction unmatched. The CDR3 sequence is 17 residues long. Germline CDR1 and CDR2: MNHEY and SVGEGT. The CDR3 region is CASSYGTGRRRDYGYTF. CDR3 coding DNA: TGTGCCAGCAGCTATGGGACAGGAAGAAGACGCGACTATGGCTACACCTTC.

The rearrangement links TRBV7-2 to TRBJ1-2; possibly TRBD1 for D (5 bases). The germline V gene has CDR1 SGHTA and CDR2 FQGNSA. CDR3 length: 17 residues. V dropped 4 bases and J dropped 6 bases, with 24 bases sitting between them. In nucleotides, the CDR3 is TGTGCCAGCAGCTCCAGCAGAGATATAGTGGGGGAGAATGGCTACACCTTC. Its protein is CASSSSRDIVGENGYTF.